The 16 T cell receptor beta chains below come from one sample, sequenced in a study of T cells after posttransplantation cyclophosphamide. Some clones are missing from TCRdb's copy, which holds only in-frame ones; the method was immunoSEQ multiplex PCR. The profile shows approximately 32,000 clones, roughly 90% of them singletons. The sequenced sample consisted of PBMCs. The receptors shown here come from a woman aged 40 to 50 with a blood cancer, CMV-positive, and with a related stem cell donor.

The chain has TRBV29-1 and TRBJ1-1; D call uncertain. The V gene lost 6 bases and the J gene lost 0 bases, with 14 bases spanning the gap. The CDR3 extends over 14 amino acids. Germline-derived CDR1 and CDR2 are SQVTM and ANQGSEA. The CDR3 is CSVTRLSMNTEAFF. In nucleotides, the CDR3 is TGCAGCGTGACGCGGCTGAGCATGAACACTGAAGCTTTCTTT.

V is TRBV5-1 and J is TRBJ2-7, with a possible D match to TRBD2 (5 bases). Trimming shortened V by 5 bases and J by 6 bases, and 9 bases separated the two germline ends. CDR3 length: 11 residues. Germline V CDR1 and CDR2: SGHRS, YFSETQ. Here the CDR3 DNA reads TGCGCCAGCAGAGAGGGCTCCGAGCAGTACTTC. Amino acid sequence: CASREGSEQYF. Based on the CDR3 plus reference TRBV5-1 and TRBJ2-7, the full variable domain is KAGVTQTPRYLIKTRGQQVTLSCSPISGHRSVSWYQQTPGQGLQFLFEYFSETQRNKGNFPGRFSGRQFSNSRSEMNVSTLELGDSALYLCASREGSEQYFGPGTRLTVT.

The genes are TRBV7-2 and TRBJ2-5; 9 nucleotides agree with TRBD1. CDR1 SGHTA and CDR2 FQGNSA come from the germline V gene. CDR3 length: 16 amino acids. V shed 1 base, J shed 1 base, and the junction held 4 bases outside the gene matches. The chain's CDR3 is CASSLEGQGFQETQYF. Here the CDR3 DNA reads TGTGCCAGCAGCTTAGAGGGACAGGGATTCCAAGAGACCCAGTACTTC.

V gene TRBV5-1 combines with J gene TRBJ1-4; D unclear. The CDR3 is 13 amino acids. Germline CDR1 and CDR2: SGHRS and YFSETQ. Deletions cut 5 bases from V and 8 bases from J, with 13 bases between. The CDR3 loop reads CASRGGQGEKLFF. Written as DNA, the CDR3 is TGCGCCAGCAGGGGCGGGCAAGGCGAAAAACTGTTTTTT.

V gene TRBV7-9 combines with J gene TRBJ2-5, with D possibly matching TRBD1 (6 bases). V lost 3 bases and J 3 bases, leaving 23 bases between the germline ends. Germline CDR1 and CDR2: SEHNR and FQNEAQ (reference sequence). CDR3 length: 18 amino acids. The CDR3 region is CASSFPARGREGKETQYF. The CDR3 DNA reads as TGTGCCAGCAGCTTCCCGGCCAGGGGCAGGGAAGGAAAAGAGACCCAGTACTTC.

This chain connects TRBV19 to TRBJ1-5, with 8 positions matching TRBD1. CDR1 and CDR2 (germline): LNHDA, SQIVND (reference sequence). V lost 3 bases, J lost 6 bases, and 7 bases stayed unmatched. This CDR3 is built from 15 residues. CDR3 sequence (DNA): TGTGCCAGTAGTATCCAGGGGGCGGCGGGTCAGCCCCAGCATTTT. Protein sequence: CASSIQGAAGQPQHF.

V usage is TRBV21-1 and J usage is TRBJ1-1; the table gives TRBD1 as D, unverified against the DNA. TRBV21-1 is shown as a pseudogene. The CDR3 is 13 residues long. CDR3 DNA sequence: TGTGCCAGCAGGGGACAGGGGAACACTGAAGCTTTCTTT. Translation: CASRGQGNTEAFF.

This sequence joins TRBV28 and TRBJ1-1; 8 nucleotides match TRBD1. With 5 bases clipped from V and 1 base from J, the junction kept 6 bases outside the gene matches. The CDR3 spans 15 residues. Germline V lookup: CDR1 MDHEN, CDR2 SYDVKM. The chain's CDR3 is CASSDNRGENTEAFF. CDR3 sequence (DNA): TGTGCCAGCAGTGATAACAGGGGGGAGAACACTGAAGCTTTCTTT.

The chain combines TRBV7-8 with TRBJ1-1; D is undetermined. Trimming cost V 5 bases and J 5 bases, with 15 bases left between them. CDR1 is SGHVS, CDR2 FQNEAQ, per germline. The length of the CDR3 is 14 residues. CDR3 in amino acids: CASSLIEGQTEAFF. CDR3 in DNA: TGTGCCAGCAGCCTTATTGAGGGTCAGACTGAAGCTTTCTTT. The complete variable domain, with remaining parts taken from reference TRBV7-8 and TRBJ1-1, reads GAGVSQSPRYKVAKRGQDVALRCDPISGHVSLFWYQQALGQGPEFLTYFQNEAQLDKSGLPSDRFFAERPEGSVSTLKIQRTQQEDSAVYLCASSLIEGQTEAFFGQGTRLTVV.

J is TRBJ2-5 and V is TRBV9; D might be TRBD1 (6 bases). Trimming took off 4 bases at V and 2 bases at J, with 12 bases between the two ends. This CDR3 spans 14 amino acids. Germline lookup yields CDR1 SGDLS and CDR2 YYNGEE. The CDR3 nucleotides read TGTGCCAGCAGCCTAAGACAGGCTCAAGAGACCCAGTACTTC. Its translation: CASSLRQAQETQYF. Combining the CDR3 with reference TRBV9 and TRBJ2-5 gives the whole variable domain DSGVTQTPKHLITATGQRVTLRCSPRSGDLSVYWYQQSLDQGLQFLIQYYNGEERAKGNILERFSAQQFPDLHSELNLSSLELGDSALYFCASSLRQAQETQYFGPGTRLLVL.

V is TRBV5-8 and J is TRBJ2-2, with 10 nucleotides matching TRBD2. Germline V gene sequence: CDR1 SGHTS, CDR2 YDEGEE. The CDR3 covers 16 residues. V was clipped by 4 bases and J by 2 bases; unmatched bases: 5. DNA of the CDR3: TGTGCCAGCAGCCATAGCGGGGGGACAAACACCGGGGAGCTGTTTTTT. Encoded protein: CASSHSGGTNTGELFF.

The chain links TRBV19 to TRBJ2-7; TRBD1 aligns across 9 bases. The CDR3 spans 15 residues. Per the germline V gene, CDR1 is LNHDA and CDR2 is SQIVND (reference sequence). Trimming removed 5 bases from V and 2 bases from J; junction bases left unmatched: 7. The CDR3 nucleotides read TGTGCCAGTAGTCACGTATACAGGGGGCCCTACGAGCAGTACTTC. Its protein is CASSHVYRGPYEQYF.

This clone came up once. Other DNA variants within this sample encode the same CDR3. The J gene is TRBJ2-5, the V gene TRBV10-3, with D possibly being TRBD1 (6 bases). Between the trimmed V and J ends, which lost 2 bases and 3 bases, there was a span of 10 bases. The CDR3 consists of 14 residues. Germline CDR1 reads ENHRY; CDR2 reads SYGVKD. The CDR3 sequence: CAISEGDTKETQYF. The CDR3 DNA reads TGTGCCATCAGTGAGGGGGACACCAAAGAGACCCAGTACTTC.

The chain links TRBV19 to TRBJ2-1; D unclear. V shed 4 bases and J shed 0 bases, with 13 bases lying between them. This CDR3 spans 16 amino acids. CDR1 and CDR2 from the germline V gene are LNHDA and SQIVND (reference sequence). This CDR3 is CASSNPAKSSYNEQFF. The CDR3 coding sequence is TGTGCCAGTAGTAACCCAGCGAAGAGCTCCTACAATGAGCAGTTCTTC.

CDR3 nucleotide sequence: TGTGCCACCAGCAGAGGGAGGGAAACGGAGACCCAGTACTTC. This translates into CATSRGRETETQYF. The chain links TRBV15 to TRBJ2-5, with a weak D call TRBD2 (6 bases). Trimming cost V 1 base and J 5 bases, with 11 bases left between them. CDR3 length equals 14 residues. Germline V CDR1 and CDR2: LNHNV, YYDKDF (reference sequence).

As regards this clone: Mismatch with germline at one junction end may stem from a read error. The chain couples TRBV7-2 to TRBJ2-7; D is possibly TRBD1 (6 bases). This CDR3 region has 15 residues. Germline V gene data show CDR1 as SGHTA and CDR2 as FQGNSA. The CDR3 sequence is CASSLAGTPNYERYF. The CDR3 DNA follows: TGTGCCAGCAGCTTAGCCGGGACACCGAACTACGAGCGGTACTTC.